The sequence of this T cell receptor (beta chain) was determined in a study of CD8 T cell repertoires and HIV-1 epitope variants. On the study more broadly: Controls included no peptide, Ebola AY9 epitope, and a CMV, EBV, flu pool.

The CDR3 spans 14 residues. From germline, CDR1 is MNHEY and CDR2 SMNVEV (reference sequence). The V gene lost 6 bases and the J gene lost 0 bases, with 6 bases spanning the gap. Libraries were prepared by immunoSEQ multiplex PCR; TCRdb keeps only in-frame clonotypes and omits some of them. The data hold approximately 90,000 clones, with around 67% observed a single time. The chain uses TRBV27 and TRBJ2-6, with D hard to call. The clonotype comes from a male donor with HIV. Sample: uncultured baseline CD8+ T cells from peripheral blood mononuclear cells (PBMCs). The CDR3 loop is CASSLFSGANVLTF. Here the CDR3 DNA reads TGTGCCAGCAGCCTTTTCTCTGGGGCCAACGTCCTGACTTTC. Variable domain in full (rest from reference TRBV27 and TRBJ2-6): EAQVTQNPRYLITVTGKKLTVTCSQNMNHEYMSWYRQDPGLGLRQIYYSMNVEVTDKGDVPEGYKVSRKEKRNFPLILESPSPNQTSLYFCASSLFSGANVLTFGAGSRLTVL.